This T cell receptor (beta chain) was sequenced during a study of shared clonotypes between healthy human individuals. The test was conducted at deep level. Clones were sequenced by immunoSEQ multiplex PCR, and TCRdb holds only the in-frame ones, with some missing. Of about 2.4 million clones listed, around 90% were seen once; the top ten hold more than 0.12%. General study results and limits: Compared with clonotypes that all four donors shared, non-shared clonotypes had lower generation probabilities. With a handful of donors compared, roughly 5% of naive CD4 clonotypes were shared.

In the case of this clone: Its matching antigen is unknown.

The sequence was obtained from a man aged 18 to 35 in good health. Sequences were obtained from naive CD4+ T cells sorted from blood. Subset of the sample: CD45RA+ positively selected.

The CDR3 region has the DNA TGCGCCAGCAGTAAACCGGGACTAGACTCCTACGAGCAGTACTTC. Its protein is CASSKPGLDSYEQYF. The gene calls are TRBV10-2 and TRBJ2-7; 8 bases are shared with TRBD2. After removal of 5 bases from V and 0 bases from J, the junction contained 6 bases not matched to a gene. This CDR3 has 15 residues. From germline, CDR1 is WSHSY and CDR2 SAAADI.